This T cell receptor (beta chain) came from a study of shared clonotypes between healthy human individuals. Measured with immunoSEQ multiplex PCR; TCRdb has only the in-frame clones, and not every one. The table has fewer than 400,000 clones, about 74% seen once; the top ten hold 10%. Trimming cost V 0 bases and J 5 bases; bases outside gene matches: 5. Germline V gene data show CDR1 as SGHRS and CDR2 as YFSETQ. This CDR3 is built from 15 residues. Sequencing was done on a sample of memory CD4+ T cells sorted from blood. Subset: CD45RA-negative fraction. This rearrangement joins TRBV5-1 to TRBJ2-3, with 8 bases aligning to TRBD2. The sequence was collected from a man younger than 45 in good health. The CDR3 loop reads CASSLAGGREDTQYF. CDR3 sequence (DNA): TGCGCCAGCAGCTTGGCGGGAGGGCGGGAAGATACGCAGTATTTT.